One and the same sample provided the 5 T cell receptor beta chains below, sequenced in a study of beta chain features in type 1 diabetes. Expressed TCRB transcripts were sequenced, since all the RNA that had been isolated was reverse transcribed. Generated by immunoSEQ multiplex PCR, the TCRdb table keeps only in-frame clones and is missing some. Of hundreds of thousands of clones listed, 11% are singletons. The sequencing sample was made of naive CD4+ T cells from blood. These TCRs come from a woman in her twenties or thirties in good health.

This rearrangement joins TRBV9 to TRBJ2-5; possible D gene TRBD2, 6 bases. Trimming shortened V by 2 bases and J by 5 bases, and 19 bases separated the two germline ends. The CDR3 runs to 16 residues. Germline V gene sequence: CDR1 SGDLS, CDR2 YYNGEE. The CDR3 loop is CASSVTGSETLETQYF. The CDR3 DNA reads TGTGCCAGCAGCGTTACCGGGAGCGAGACGTTGGAGACCCAGTACTTC. Using reference TRBV9 and TRBJ2-5 for the parts outside the CDR3, the full variable domain is DSGVTQTPKHLITATGQRVTLRCSPRSGDLSVYWYQQSLDQGLQFLIQYYNGEERAKGNILERFSAQQFPDLHSELNLSSLELGDSALYFCASSVTGSETLETQYFGPGTRLLVL.

This clone was picked up a small number of times. The chain recombines TRBV7-3 with TRBJ2-1; D perhaps matches TRBD2 (6 bases). V dropped 2 bases and J dropped 6 bases, with 11 bases sitting between them. Germline-derived CDR1 and CDR2 are SGHTA and FQGTGA. The CDR3 totals 14 residues. CDR3 DNA: TGTGCCAGCAGCTTAGGTGTCGGGGGCAATGAGCAGTTCTTC. This sequence encodes CASSLGVGGNEQFF.

The chain combines TRBV6-5 with TRBJ2-1, with 8 bases lining up with TRBD2. V was pared by 6 bases and J by 6 bases, with 7 bases of the junction left unmatched. The CDR3 contains 14 residues. From germline, CDR1 is MNHEY and CDR2 SVGAGI. The CDR3 region has the DNA TGTGCCAGCAGCGGACTAGCCTACGGCAATGAGCAGTTCTTC. Translation gives CASSGLAYGNEQFF.

The gene calls are TRBV13 and TRBJ1-2, with TRBD1 identical over 7 bases. The V gene end was trimmed by 3 bases and the J gene end by 7 bases; junction bases not matched to a gene: 2. CDR3 size: 12 residues. CDR1 PRHDT and CDR2 FYEKMQ come from the germline V gene (reference sequence). This chain's CDR3 is CASSFWTGGYTF. The CDR3 bases are TGTGCCAGCAGCTTCTGGACAGGTGGCTACACCTTC.

This chain uses TRBV29-1 with TRBJ2-5; the D gene is possibly TRBD1 (5 bases). The germline CDR1 and CDR2 sequences are SQVTM and ANQGSEA. The CDR3 length is 12 residues. V was pared by 4 bases and J by 5 bases, with 11 bases between. The CDR3 protein is CSVVRGDETQYF. The CDR3 coding sequence is TGCAGCGTTGTTAGGGGTGACGAGACCCAGTACTTC. Full variable domain (missing parts from reference TRBV29-1 and TRBJ2-5): SAVISQKPSRDICQRGTSLTIQCQVDSQVTMMFWYRQQPGQSLTLIATANQGSEATYESGFVIDKFPISRPNLTFSTLTVSNMSPEDSSIYLCSVVRGDETQYFGPGTRLLVL.